This entry features one T cell receptor (beta chain) sequence. What it binds is not known. This specimen belongs to a study of shared clonotypes between healthy human individuals. Broader study findings: In this cohort, only blood was sampled, and tissue repertoires likely differ. Several donors held about 4.6% of naive CD4 clonotypes in common.

The assay was run at deep level. About 30,000 T cell genomes (about 210 ng DNA) went into each sorted-subset replicate. Libraries were prepared by immunoSEQ multiplex PCR; TCRdb keeps only in-frame clonotypes and omits some of them. The sample includes 2.3 million or so clones, more than 85% seen only once; the top ten take 0.3% to 0.4%. The CDR3 covers 16 residues. V shed 0 bases and J shed 0 bases, with 9 bases lying between them. CDR1 is LNHDA and CDR2 is SQIVND in the germline V gene (reference sequence). The chain is built from TRBV19 and TRBJ2-1, with D unresolved. This receptor was taken from a man aged 18 to 29 in good health. Some clones in this sample may be carry-over from other donors' samples. Sequencing was carried out using naive CD4+ T cells from PBMCs. Stated subset: CD45RA+ positively selected. The CDR3 sequence: CASSIEGGSSYNEQFF. The CDR3 DNA follows: TGTGCCAGTAGTATAGAAGGCGGTAGCTCCTACAATGAGCAGTTCTTC.